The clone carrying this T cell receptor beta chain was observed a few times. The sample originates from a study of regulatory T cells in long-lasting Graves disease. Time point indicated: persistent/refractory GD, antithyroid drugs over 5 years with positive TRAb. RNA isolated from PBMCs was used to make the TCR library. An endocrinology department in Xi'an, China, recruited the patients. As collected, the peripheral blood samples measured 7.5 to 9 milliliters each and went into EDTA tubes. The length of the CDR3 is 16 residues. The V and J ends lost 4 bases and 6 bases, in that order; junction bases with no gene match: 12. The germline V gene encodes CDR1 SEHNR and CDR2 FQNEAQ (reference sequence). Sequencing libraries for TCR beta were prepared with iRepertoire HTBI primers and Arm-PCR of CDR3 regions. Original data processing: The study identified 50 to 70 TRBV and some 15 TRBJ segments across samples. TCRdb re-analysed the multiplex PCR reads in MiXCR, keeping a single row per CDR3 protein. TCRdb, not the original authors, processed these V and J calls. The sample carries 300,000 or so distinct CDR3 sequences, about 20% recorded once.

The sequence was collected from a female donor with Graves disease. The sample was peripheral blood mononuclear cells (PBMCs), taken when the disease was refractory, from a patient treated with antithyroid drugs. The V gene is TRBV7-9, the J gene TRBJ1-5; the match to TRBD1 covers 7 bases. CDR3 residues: CASSYLGSGGTQPQHF. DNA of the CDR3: TGTGCCAGCAGCTATCTCGGCTCAGGGGGGACTCAGCCCCAGCATTTT.